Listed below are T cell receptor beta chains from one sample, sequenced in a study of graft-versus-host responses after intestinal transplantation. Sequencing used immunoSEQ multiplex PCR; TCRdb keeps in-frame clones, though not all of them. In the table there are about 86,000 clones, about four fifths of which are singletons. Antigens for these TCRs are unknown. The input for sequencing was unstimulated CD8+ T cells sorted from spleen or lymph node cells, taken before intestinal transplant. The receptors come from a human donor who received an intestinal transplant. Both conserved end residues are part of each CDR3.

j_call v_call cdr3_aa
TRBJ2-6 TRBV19 CASGGGQDPSGANVLTF
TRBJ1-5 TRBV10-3 CAIGTGGNQPQHF
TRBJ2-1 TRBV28 CASSLPGSNEQFF
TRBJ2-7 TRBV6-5 CASSYPGPGGREQYF
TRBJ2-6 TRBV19 CASSIGAGGAFGANVLTF
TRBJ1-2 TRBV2 CASSEPRDRAWVYTF
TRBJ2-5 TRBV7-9 CASSLTVQETQYF
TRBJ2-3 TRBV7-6 CASSLGAGEPYSTDTQYF
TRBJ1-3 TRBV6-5 CASSLRDRSGNTIYF
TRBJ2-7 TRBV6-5 CASKGQGDYEQYF
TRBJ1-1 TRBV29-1 CSVARNTEAFF
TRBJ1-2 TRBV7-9 CASSHPGGRGAGYGYTF
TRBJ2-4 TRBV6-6 CASSYPGLAKNIQYF
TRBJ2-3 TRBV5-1 CASSPWTSTDTQYF
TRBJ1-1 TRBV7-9 CATSGQGVFLNTEAFF
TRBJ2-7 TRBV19 CASNRLAGGYEQYF
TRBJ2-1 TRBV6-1 CASSEVGNEQFF
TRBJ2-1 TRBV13 CASSFAGGGAVDEQFF
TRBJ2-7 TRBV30 CAWSERESYEQYF
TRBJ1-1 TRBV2 CATRTSMNTEAFF
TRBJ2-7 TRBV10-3 CATRTSGRIYEQYF
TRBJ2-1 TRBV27 CASTQGLAGAISYNEQFF
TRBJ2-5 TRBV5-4 CASSLGLAGGSRETQYF
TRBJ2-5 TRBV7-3 CASSLGGGGETQYF
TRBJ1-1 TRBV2 CASEGGKVLDTEAFF
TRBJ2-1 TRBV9 CASSAVYNEQFF
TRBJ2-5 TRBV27 CASRLAGEETQYF
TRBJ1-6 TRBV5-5 CASRAGYYNSPLHF
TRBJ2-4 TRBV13 CASSPTSGLAKNIQYF
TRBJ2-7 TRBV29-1 CSVVPGSGEQYF
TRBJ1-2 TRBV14 CASSQVVRHGYTF
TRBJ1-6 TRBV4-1 CASSQEGGPLEYNSPLHF
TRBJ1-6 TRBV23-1 CASSLGAGSSYNSPLHF
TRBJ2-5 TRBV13 CASSFSQGRETQYF
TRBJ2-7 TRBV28 CASSLSVSGYYEQYF
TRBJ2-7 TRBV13 CASSPLAGGPPYEQYF
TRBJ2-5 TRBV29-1 CSVEGGNGLETQYF
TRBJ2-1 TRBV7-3 CASSLRGPSYNEQFF
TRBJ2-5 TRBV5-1 CASSLRPEETQYF
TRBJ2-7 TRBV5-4 CASSLGPGLGDEQYF
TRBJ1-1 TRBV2 CALQGAPEAFF
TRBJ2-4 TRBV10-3 CASQDPFITKNIQYF
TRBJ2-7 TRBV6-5 CASSYSANRGHEQYF
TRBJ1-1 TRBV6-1 CASSPFRGQFTEAFF
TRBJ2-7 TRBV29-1 CSVEGAGGYEQYF
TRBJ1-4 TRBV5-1 CASSFGTPFGKLFF
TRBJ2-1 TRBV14 CASSLAGAGNEQFF
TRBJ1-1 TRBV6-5 CASSYGTGMTEAFF
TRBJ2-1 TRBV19 CASSTSGGYNEQFF
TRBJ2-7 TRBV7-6 CASSLLGRSYEQYF
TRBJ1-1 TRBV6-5 CASNLDVNTEAFF
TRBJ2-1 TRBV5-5 CASSLARTYNEQFF
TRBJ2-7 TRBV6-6 CASSYWWEQYF
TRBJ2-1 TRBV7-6 CASSFSSSSYNEQFF
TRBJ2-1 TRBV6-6 CASSYSLAGGEQFF